This TCR beta chain emerged from a study of blood T cell repertoires in COVID-19. Across the study: The United States, Italy and Spain supplied acute and convalescent COVID-19 samples. PBMCs, B-cell-depleted T cells, or T cells provided the cDNA or gDNA that made up the material.

The V segment lost 10 bases and the J segment 3 bases; nucleotides outside the gene matches: 13. Germline V gives CDR1 MNHEY, CDR2 SVGAGI. This CDR3 spans 15 amino acids. In the original analysis: Estimates of nucleated cell counts were drawn from the amplification of reference gene primers. Repertoires were generated with immunoSEQ multiplex PCR, while TCRdb's copy carries only in-frame clones and drops some. V, J and clone size reflect that table, while D and trimming were determined from the DNA. The sample lists about 210,000 clones; about 79% were seen once. Sequenced input: peripheral blood. The gene calls are TRBV6-5 and TRBJ2-3; 7 bases line up with TRBD2. The source of this sequence is a man aged 45-60 years with active or convalescent COVID-19. This CDR3 is CATQNLAGGTDTQYF. For the CDR3, the DNA is TGTGCCACGCAGAATTTAGCGGGTGGGACAGATACGCAGTATTTT.